This T cell receptor (beta chain) was sequenced during a study of blood T cell repertoires in COVID-19 (dated by TCRdb to 2018 to 2021). At the level of the whole study: The collaborator samples originated in the United States, Italy and Spain and spanned the acute and convalescent phases of COVID-19. The prospective study material was composed of cDNA or gDNA derived from T cells, B-cell-depleted T cells, or PBMCs. Deeply sampled blood TCRbeta repertoires from subjects exposed to, actively infected with, or recovered from COVID-19 were included in the dataset. The repertoires were made available in a free public database intended to serve as a resource for research on the immune response to SARS-CoV-2. The samples were drawn from the first 160 participants of the ongoing ImmuneRACE study and from more than 1,000 subjects provided by 6 global collaborators. A de-identified subject ID, COVID-19 status, age in years and sex were almost always included in the sample metadata. Where available, HLA class I and class II types were obtained from metadata supplied by the sample provider rather than from assay-based typing. Overall study outcomes, separate from this receptor: Clinical and demographic metadata were provided uncurated, with the amount varying by source and participant.

TCRbeta CDR3 regions were amplified from genomic DNA using the immunoSEQ Assay, a bias-controlled multiplex PCR. The paper's data handling went like this. The number of nucleated cells in each sample was estimated by amplification of reference gene primers within the assay. Sequence reads were collapsed and filtered to measure the absolute abundance of every unique TCRbeta CDR3 rearrangement. For each sample, productive Simpson clonality was calculated as the square root of Simpson's diversity index across productive rearrangements. TCRdb holds this immuneACCESS table with in-frame rearrangements only. Some clones are missing; in checked studies, unresolved V genes explain under half, and the rest has no known cause. V and J calls and clone size are as listed in that table; D and trimming were resolved from the DNA. This sample holds 380,000 or so clones; roughly 90% were observed only once. The top ten constitute around 7.4% of the sample.

As for this clone: Its specific antigen is unknown. Base qualities are not provided; no much larger clone lies one nucleotide away.

In Seattle, one collaborating source enrolled patients while the infection was active and tracked those patients longitudinally over the course of disease. The collaborating institutions used their own protocols to collect whole blood in K2EDTA tubes. For TCRbeta analysis, collaborators shipped samples in one of three forms: frozen whole blood, isolated PBMCs, or DNA extracted from either of those sample types. From the germline V gene, CDR1 is SGHNT and CDR2 is YENEEA. Its CDR3 holds 17 amino acids, cysteine through phenylalanine. The sequence is cut down to CDR3 DNA, 51 bases in frame from base 1. The germline V and J ends show losses of 4 bases and 8 bases respectively, and no gene match explains 15 bases of the junction.

The source material was peripheral blood. The sequence derives from a woman in her sixties with COVID-19, enrolled during active disease. The sequence links TRBV11-3 to TRBJ2-2; 8 bases in between match TRBD1. In nucleotide form, the sequence is TGTGCCAGCAGCTGGAGCCCCGGGACAGGACTTTTAGGGGAGCTGTTTTTT. Its translation is CASSWSPGTGLLGELFF.